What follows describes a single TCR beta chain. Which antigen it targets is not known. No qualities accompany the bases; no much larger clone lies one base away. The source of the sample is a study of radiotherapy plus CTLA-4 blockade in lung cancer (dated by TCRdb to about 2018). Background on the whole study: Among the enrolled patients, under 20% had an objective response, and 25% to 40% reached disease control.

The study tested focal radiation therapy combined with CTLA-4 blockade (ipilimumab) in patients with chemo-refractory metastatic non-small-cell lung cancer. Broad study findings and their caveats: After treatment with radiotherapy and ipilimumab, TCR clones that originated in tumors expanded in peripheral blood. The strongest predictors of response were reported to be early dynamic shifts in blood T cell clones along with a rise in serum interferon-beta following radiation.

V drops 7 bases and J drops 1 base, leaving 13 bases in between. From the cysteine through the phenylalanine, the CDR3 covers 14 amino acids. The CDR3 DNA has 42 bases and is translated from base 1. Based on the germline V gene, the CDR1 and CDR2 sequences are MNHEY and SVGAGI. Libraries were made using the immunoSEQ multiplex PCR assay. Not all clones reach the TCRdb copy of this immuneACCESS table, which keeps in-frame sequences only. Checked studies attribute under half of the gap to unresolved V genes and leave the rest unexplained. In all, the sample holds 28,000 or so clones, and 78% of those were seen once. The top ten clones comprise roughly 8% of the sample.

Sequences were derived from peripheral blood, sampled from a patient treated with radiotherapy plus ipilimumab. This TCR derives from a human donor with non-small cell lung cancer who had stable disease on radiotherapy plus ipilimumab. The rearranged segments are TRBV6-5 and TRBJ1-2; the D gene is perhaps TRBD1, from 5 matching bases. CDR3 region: CASTEGLLNYGYTF. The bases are TGTGCCAGCACCGAGGGACTACTTAACTATGGCTACACCTTC.